Listed here are 14 T cell receptor beta chains from one sample, sequenced in a study of OX40 agonist ivuxolimab in advanced cancers. The assay was immunoSEQ multiplex PCR, and TCRdb's table has in-frame clones only and misses some. This table has about 120,000 clones, 75% to 90% appearing once. The input for sequencing was CD4+ or CD8+ T cells sorted from blood, taken in a trial of the OX40 agonist ivuxolimab. These receptors were obtained from an adult with an advanced solid tumor such as melanoma, head and neck, liver or kidney cancer.

The sample holds a few counts of this clone. The chain combines TRBV18 with TRBJ1-6, with D unclear. V dropped 2 bases and J dropped 10 bases, with 9 bases sitting between them. The CDR3 is made up of 13 amino acids. CDR1 KGHSH and CDR2 LQKENI come from the germline V gene. The CDR3 region is CASSPDGRSPLHF. CDR3 in DNA: TGTGCCAGCTCACCAGACGGGCGGTCACCCCTCCACTTT.

The chain links TRBV27 to TRBJ2-5; D might be TRBD1 (6 bases). Matching the DNA end better, TRBJ2-7 makes the J call doubtful. CDR3 size: 16 residues. Germline V gives CDR1 MNHEY, CDR2 SMNVEV (reference sequence). The CDR3: CASSFRGQSPPYEQYF. DNA for the CDR3: TGTGCCAGCAGTTTTAGAGGACAGAGTCCCCCCTACGAGCAGTACTTC.

The chain employs TRBV5-1 and TRBJ2-3, with D perhaps TRBD1 (6 bases). V lost 5 bases and J lost 0, with 10 bases in between. CDR3 length: 14 amino acids. Germline V gene sequence: CDR1 SGHRS, CDR2 YFSETQ. The CDR3 loop is CASRYRDSTDTQYF. The CDR3 region has the DNA TGCGCCAGCAGGTACAGGGATAGCACAGATACGCAGTATTTT.

The gene calls are TRBV11-1 and TRBJ1-2; weak D call: TRBD1 (6 bases). CDR1 and CDR2 (germline): SGHAT, FQDESV (reference sequence). Trimming took off 5 bases at V and 0 bases at J, with 10 bases between the two ends. The CDR3 length is 14 residues. CDR3 sequence: CASSEGDPNYGYTF. The CDR3 DNA is TGTGCCAGCAGCGAGGGGGATCCTAACTATGGCTACACCTTC.

The CDR3 loop reads CASGGGVETQYF. In nucleotides, the CDR3 is TGTGCCAGCGGGGGCGGGGTGGAGACCCAGTACTTC. The V call is TRBV28, the J call TRBJ2-5, with D perhaps TRBD1 or TRBD2 (6 bases each). Looked up from germline, CDR1 is MDHEN and CDR2 is SYDVKM. Deletions cut 8 bases from V and 5 bases from J, with 12 bases between. This CDR3 contains 12 residues.

The rearrangement uses TRBV7-2 and TRBJ2-3; either TRBD1 or TRBD2 may supply D (6 bases each). CDR3 length equals 15 residues. Germline V gene sequence: CDR1 SGHTA, CDR2 FQGNSA. Between the trimmed V and J ends, which lost 0 bases and 3 bases, there was a span of 10 bases. CDR3 bases: TGTGCCAGCAGCTTAGCGGGGGGCGAGACAGATACGCAGTATTTT. The encoded protein is CASSLAGGETDTQYF.

This clone was seen just once. V usage is TRBV21-1 and J usage is TRBJ1-4. TRBV21-1 is a documented pseudogene. CDR3 length: 13 residues. The CDR3 DNA reads TGTGCCAGCAGGGTCGGACGGGCGGAAAAACTGTTTTTT. Residues: CASRVGRAEKLFF.

The chain combines TRBV7-9 with TRBJ1-6, with D unclear. This CDR3 region has 14 residues. V was trimmed by 2 bases and J by 9 bases, leaving 11 bases between them. Germline V gene data show CDR1 as SEHNR and CDR2 as FQNEAQ (reference sequence). CDR3 coding DNA: TGTGCCAGCAGCTTAAGGACCTTCTCTTCACCCCTCCACTTT. Translation: CASSLRTFSSPLHF.

The chain uses TRBV14 and TRBJ1-1; the D is unclear. The CDR3 consists of 13 residues. The V gene's germline CDR1 is SGHDN and CDR2 FVKESK. V lost 6 bases to trimming and J lost 0 bases, with 8 bases between them. The CDR3 DNA reads TGTGCCAGCAGTATCAGCATGAACACTGAAGCTTTCTTT. It codes for CASSISMNTEAFF. Complete variable domain (other parts from reference TRBV14 and TRBJ1-1): EAGVTQFPSHSVIEKGQTVTLRCDPISGHDNLYWYRRVMGKEIKFLLHFVKESKQDESGMPNNRFLAERTGGTYSTLKVQPAELEDSGVYFCASSISMNTEAFFGQGTRLTVV.

The chain is built from TRBV11-3 and TRBJ1-1; D gene uncertain. The CDR3 is made up of 13 amino acids. Germline lookup yields CDR1 SGHNT and CDR2 YENEEA. Trimming took 2 bases from V and 4 from J, leaving 8 bases between them. The CDR3 loop is CASSLIWGTEAFF. In nucleotides, the CDR3 is TGTGCCAGCAGCTTAATCTGGGGCACTGAAGCTTTCTTT.

This clone occurred once. This chain joins TRBV7-7 and TRBJ2-2, with 7 bases fitting TRBD1. Trimming cost V 4 bases and J 7 bases; bases outside gene matches: 9. Germline CDR1 and CDR2: SSHAT and FNYEAQ (reference sequence). The CDR3 consists of 15 residues. Here the CDR3 reads CASSSNGQASGELFF. In nucleotides, the CDR3 is TGTGCCAGCAGCTCAAACGGACAGGCAAGCGGGGAGCTGTTTTTT.

This clone was found once. The genes are TRBV30 and TRBJ2-3, with 8 bases aligning to TRBD2. The V gene end was trimmed by 2 bases and the J gene end by 5 bases; junction bases not matched to a gene: 6. The CDR3 length is 14 residues. In germline, CDR1 is GTSNPN, CDR2 SVGIG (reference sequence). DNA of the CDR3: TGTGCCTGGAGTCCCGGGGGGGGTGGAGATACGCAGTATTTT. Its protein product is CAWSPGGGGDTQYF. Looking up the rest from reference TRBV30 and TRBJ2-3 gives the full variable domain: SQTIHQWPATLVQPVGSPLSLECTVEGTSNPNLYWYRQAAGRGLQLLFYSVGIGQISSEVPQNLSASRPQDRQFILSSKKLLLSDSGFYLCAWSPGGGGDTQYFGPGTRLTVL.

This chain joins TRBV11-2 and TRBJ2-7; perhaps TRBD2 as D (6 bases). There are 17 residues in the CDR3. Per germline, CDR1 SGHAT and CDR2 FQNNGV. V was pared by 1 base and J by 1 base, with 17 bases between. CDR3 protein: CASSLGGQLGRSYEQYF. As DNA, the CDR3 is TGTGCCAGCAGCTTAGGGGGCCAGTTGGGGAGGTCCTACGAGCAGTACTTC.

The V gene is TRBV7-2, the J gene TRBJ1-1; D gene unclear. Germline V gene data show CDR1 as SGHTA and CDR2 as FQGNSA. The germline V and J ends were trimmed by 5 bases and 2 bases, with 18 bases remaining between them. This CDR3 spans 16 amino acids. The CDR3 DNA is TGTGCCAGCAGCCTAAACTCCGGAAACTTAAACACTGAAGCTTTCTTT. Its protein product is CASSLNSGNLNTEAFF. The full variable domain, completed using reference TRBV7-2 and TRBJ1-1, is GAGVSQSPSNKVTEKGKDVELRCDPISGHTALYWYRQSLGQGLEFLIYFQGNSAPDKSGLPSDRFSAERTGGSVSTLTIQRTQQEDSAVYLCASSLNSGNLNTEAFFGQGTRLTVV.